This T cell receptor (beta chain) derives from a study of T cells in Graves' hyperthyroidism and ophthalmopathy (dated by TCRdb to between 2018 and 2021). Turning to the overall study: Peripheral blood was sampled at the time of initial diagnosis, prior to any treatment. To identify distinguishing TCR V-J signatures, a discovery cohort of around 100 patients was used, comprising 43 with Graves' ophthalmopathy and 57 with stable Graves' hyperthyroidism. An independent validation cohort of under 20 hyperthyroidism patients and approximately 17 patients who later progressed to ophthalmopathy tested prospective prediction of ophthalmopathy. For training and testing, the approximately 97 patients in the discovery cohort were randomly divided in a 7:3 ratio. In addition, the study compared T-cell repertoires in thyroid tissue and in blood from roughly 6 Graves' hyperthyroidism patients. After sampling, hyperthyroidism patients received methimazole starting at 30 mg daily, and ophthalmopathy patients received high-dose intravenous methylprednisolone. The paper reports TCR Vbeta CDR3 sequencing of over 130 peripheral blood samples: under 45 ophthalmopathy, over 70 hyperthyroidism and around 17 progressor patients.

Stable Graves' hyperthyroidism was defined as no progression to ophthalmopathy during 18 months of follow-up. Hyperthyroidism patients were newly diagnosed, with disease duration under 2 months, and aged 18 to 65 years. Any patient with an uncontrolled infection, another autoimmune disease, pregnancy or lactation was excluded. Clinical symptoms, serum thyroxine and TRAb, thyroid ultrasound, and orbital computed tomography formed the basis for the diagnoses. PBMCs were isolated from more than 9 ml of fresh peripheral blood by Ficoll-Paque density gradient centrifugation. Total RNA was extracted with Trizol reagent, and quality was checked on an Agilent 2100 Bioanalyzer. The TCR beta CDR3 regions were amplified from the RNA transcripts. The TCR CDR3 was subjected to a first round of RT-PCR using the HTBI primer set and the Qiagen OneStep RT-PCR kit. The libraries were constructed in a second round of multiplex PCR and then size-selected and purified. Paired-end sequencing of the libraries was performed with 100 bp reads on an Illumina HiSeq2000. The source study handled its data this way. Raw data were processed with SOAPnuke, discarding reads with adapters, uncalled bases, mean Phred below 15, or no exact constant-primer or identifier match. COPE v1.2.5 was used to merge the high-quality paired reads, and each unique nucleotide sequence was defined as a clonotype. MiTCR v1.1 was used to align the clonotypes against IMGT TRBV, TRBD and TRBJ reference segments. The analysis was restricted to V-J combinations with a frequency above 0.0001, which together covered just over 98% of the repertoires. A TCS score was defined as the ratio of F50 (clonal expansion) to E x V (chaos), with BLOSUM62-based TCRdist applied between CDR3 peptides within each V-J. Welch's t-statistics and random forest reduced approximately 520 V-J features to 13, which were used in a naive Bayes classifier (R e1071). In TCRdb, the public reads were trimmed at Q25 with fastp and aligned with MiXCR, with productive beta chains retained. Rows matching on CDR3 protein sequence are summarized as one entry with the most common DNA and genes. TCRdb's processing, not the authors', yielded these V and J calls. This sample holds about 320,000 distinct CDR3 sequences; approximately 17% were observed only once. The ten largest account for around 34% of the sample.

The paper as a whole reports these results and caveats: In validation, the model predicted progression to ophthalmopathy with approximately 71% sensitivity and approximately 74% specificity, a median of around six months before onset. A 13 V-J signature model separated ophthalmopathy from stable hyperthyroidism, with roughly 88% sensitivity and 81.08% specificity in cross-validation and 80%/75% in testing. Blood samples also contained most of the expanded thyroid clonotypes (frequency above 0.001), which suggests that blood repertoires may reflect thyroid immune responses. Sample size was not statistically predetermined, and blinding of investigators to group allocation was not performed.

CDR1 and CDR2 are drawn from the germline V gene: SQVTM, ANQGSEA. V sheds 4 bases and J sheds 11 bases, leaving 17 bases between their ends. The CDR3 goes from the cysteine to the phenylalanine over 12 residues. Solely the CDR3 DNA is kept, with 36 bases framed from the first base. On this clonotype itself: Its specific antigen is unknown. Base qualities were left out, and no much larger clone turns up one base away.

The chain is assembled from TRBV29-1 and TRBJ1-1, and possibly TRBD1, on 5 matching bases. Sequencing was carried out using blood. The sequence was collected from a man aged 25-45 years with Graves' hyperthyroidism. The DNA sequence reads TGCAGCGTTGTCGGGCAGGGAAGAAATGCTTTCTTT. Protein translation: CSVVGQGRNAFF. The CDR3 plus the reference TRBV29-1 and TRBJ1-1 genes for the other parts give the full variable domain: SAVISQKPSRDICQRGTSLTIQCQVDSQVTMMFWYRQQPGQSLTLIATANQGSEATYESGFVIDKFPISRPNLTFSTLTVSNMSPEDSSIYLCSVVGQGRNAFFGQGTRLTVV.